This TCR beta chain was sequenced during a study of CD8+CD57+ T cells in acquired aplastic anemia. As for the study in general: When averaged, DNA from sorted CD4+ and CD8+ cells came to approximately 3 ug. CD4+ cells from healthy donors averaged about 10 million reads.

Trimming left V 8 bases short and J 4 bases short, with 11 bases between. This CDR3 has 13 amino acids. In germline, CDR1 is MNHEY, CDR2 SVGEGT. This clonotype was seen ten or more times. What it recognizes is unknown. Study-wide points: Patients and controls were found to share 25 to 35 CD8+ CDR3 sequences. The CD8+ Simpson's diversity of patients and controls was not significantly different.

The template for TCR beta VDJ and CDR3 sequence profiling was genomic DNA. TCRdb fed the reads into MiXCR, producing one record per CDR3 protein. Counted here are roughly 63,000 distinct CDR3 sequences, almost 55% occurring once; the ten biggest clones make up roughly 8%. This chain links TRBV6-2 or TRBV6-3 with TRBJ1-4; D not resolved. The TCR comes from a human donor in good health, serving as a control. The sequenced material came from sorted CD4+, CD8+, or CD8+CD57+ T cells (not recorded which) from PBMCs. The CDR3 nucleotides are TGTGCCAGCCGGGCGGGTGATAATGAAAAACTGTTTTTT. Residues: CASRAGDNEKLFF.